Listed below are T cell receptor beta chains from one sample, sequenced in a study of T cell repertoires in cytomegalovirus infection. Their antigens are not known. TCRdb used MiXCR to reprocess the reads, holding one entry per CDR3 protein. Seen here are some 500,000 distinct CDR3 sequences, around 40% observed once, and the top ten hold around 50%. The sequencing used cultured PBMCs, collected from culture after CMV antigen stimulation. These receptors came from a human donor in good health (CMV status not recorded). Some clones in this sample may be carry-over from other donors' samples. Both conserved end residues are part of each CDR3. Each record gives: V gene, clone size, CDR3 protein. Part of the rows lack a size; the others show once, few, many or a class for expanded clones.

v_gene: TRBV4-2
abundance: .
CDR3aa: CASSQDLDASLTDTQYF

v_gene: TRBV6-5
abundance: .
CDR3aa: CASSPDRLAVVYQPQHF

v_gene: TRBV2
abundance: .
CDR3aa: CASKGQVSGNTIYF

v_gene: TRBV7-6
abundance: .
CDR3aa: CASSSRATSGYNEQFF

v_gene: TRBV20-1
abundance: once
CDR3aa: CSARGNTHYEQYF

v_gene: TRBV5-4
abundance: .
CDR3aa: CASSLEIAGGFTDTQYF

v_gene: TRBV6-1
abundance: few
CDR3aa: CASSSHRWGETQYF

v_gene: TRBV6-2/TRBV6-3
abundance: few
CDR3aa: CASSTGTEQETQYF

v_gene: TRBV7-6
abundance: .
CDR3aa: CASSGNRDRHYSNQPQHF

v_gene: TRBV6-5
abundance: .
CDR3aa: CASSPRAGVEEQYF

v_gene: TRBV19
abundance: .
CDR3aa: CASNSPDGTRDTDTQYF

v_gene: TRBV10-3
abundance: few
CDR3aa: CAISDSGANNEQFF

v_gene: TRBV19
abundance: few
CDR3aa: CASSMVTETNYGYTF

v_gene: TRBV20-1
abundance: .
CDR3aa: CSAPHRTLSYEQCF